A single sample is the source of the 3 T cell receptor beta chains below, sequenced in a study of control samples from healthy donors and cancer patients. Using immunoSEQ multiplex PCR, the repertoire was profiled, and TCRdb retains in-frame clones only, with some absent. The sample yields tens of thousands of clones, 88% seen once. The sample taken for sequencing was blood. These receptors were taken from a woman aged 70-85 years in good health.

The rearrangement joins TRBV11-1 to TRBJ2-7; 7 bases match TRBD1. CDR3 length: 13 amino acids. Germline V gene lookup returns CDR1 SGHAT and CDR2 FQDESV (reference sequence). V lost 7 bases and J lost 3; bases outside the gene matches: 6. The CDR3 bases are TGTGCCAGCACCTTGCCAGGGGGCTACGAGCAGTACTTC. Its protein product is CASTLPGGYEQYF.

V usage is TRBV28 and J usage is TRBJ1-4, with a possible D match to TRBD1 (5 bases). V was trimmed by 4 bases and J by 1 base, leaving 13 bases between them. CDR1 and CDR2 (germline): MDHEN, SYDVKM. This CDR3 is 16 amino acids long. DNA of the CDR3: TGTGCCAGCAGTTCTCGACAGACGGGAACTAATGAAAAACTGTTTTTT. It codes for CASSSRQTGTNEKLFF.

This chain links TRBV7-6 with TRBJ2-7, with 11 bases fitting TRBD2. The CDR3 consists of 16 residues. Germline CDR1 and CDR2: SGHVS and FNYEAQ. V dropped 5 bases and J dropped 5; count of bases not matched to a gene: 11. This CDR3 is CASSPRVAGGPNEQYF. The CDR3 DNA sequence: TGTGCCAGCAGCCCTCGGGTAGCGGGAGGGCCGAACGAGCAGTACTTC.